This T cell receptor (beta chain) was recorded in a study of blood T cell repertoires in COVID-19. Assay: immunoSEQ multiplex PCR; the TCRdb copy retains only in-frame clones and omits some. The table lists 430,000 or so clones, around 90% of them singletons. Germline lookup yields CDR1 MNHNS and CDR2 SASEGT. The CDR3 consists of 13 residues. V was cut by 2 bases and J by 2 bases, with 7 bases left in between. This TCR came from a man aged 18 to 30 with COVID-19, enrolled during active disease. This chain uses TRBV6-1 with TRBJ2-7, with D uncertain. The sequenced sample was peripheral blood. This chain's CDR3 is CASSEIPTYEQYF. The CDR3 nucleotides are TGTGCCAGCAGTGAAATCCCAACCTACGAGCAGTACTTC.